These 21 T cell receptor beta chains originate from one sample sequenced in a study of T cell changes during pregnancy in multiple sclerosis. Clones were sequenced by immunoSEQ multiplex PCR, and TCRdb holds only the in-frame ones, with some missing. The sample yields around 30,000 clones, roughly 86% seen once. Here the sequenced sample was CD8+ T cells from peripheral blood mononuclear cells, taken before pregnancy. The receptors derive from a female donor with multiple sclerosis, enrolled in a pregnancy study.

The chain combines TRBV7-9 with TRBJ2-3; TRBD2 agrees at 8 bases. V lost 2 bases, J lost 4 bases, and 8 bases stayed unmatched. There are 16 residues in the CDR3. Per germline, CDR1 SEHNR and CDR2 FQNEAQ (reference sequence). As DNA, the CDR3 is TGTGCCAGCAGCTTATATGGTAGCGGGGAGGCAGATACGCAGTATTTT. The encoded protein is CASSLYGSGEADTQYF.

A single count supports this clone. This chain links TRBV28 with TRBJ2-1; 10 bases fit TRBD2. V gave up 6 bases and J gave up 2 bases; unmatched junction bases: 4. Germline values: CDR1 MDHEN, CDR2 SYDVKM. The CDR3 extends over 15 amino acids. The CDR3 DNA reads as TGTGCCAGCAGGTCACTAGCGGGAACCTACAATGAGCAGTTCTTC. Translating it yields CASRSLAGTYNEQFF.

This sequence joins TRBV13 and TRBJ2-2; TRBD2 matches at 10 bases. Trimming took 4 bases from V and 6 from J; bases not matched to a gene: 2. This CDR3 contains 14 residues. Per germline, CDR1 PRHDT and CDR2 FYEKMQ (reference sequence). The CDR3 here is CASSSGLASGELFF. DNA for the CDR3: TGTGCCAGCAGCTCGGGACTAGCGTCCGGGGAGCTGTTTTTT. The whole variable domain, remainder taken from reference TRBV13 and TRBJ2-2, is AAGVIQSPRHLIKEKRETATLKCYPIPRHDTVYWYQQGPGQDPQFLISFYEKMQSDKGSIPDRFSAQQFSDYHSELNMSSLELGDSALYFCASSSGLASGELFFGEGSRLTVL.

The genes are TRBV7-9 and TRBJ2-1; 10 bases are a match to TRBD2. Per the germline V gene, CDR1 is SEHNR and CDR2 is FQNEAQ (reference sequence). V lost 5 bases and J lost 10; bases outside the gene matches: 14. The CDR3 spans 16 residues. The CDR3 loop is CASSPSSGGLTGEQFF. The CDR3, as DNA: TGTGCCAGCAGCCCGTCTAGCGGGGGCTTGACTGGGGAGCAGTTCTTC.

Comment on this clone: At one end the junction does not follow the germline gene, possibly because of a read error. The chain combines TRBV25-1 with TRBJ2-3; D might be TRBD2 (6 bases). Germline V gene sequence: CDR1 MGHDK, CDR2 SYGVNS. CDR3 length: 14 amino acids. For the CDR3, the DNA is TGTGCCAGCAGTGAAGATACTAGCATAGATACGCAGTATTTT. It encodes CASSEDTSIDTQYF.

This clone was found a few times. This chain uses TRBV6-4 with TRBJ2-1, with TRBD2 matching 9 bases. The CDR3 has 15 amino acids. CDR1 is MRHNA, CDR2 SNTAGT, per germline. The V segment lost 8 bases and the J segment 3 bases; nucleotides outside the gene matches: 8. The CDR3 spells CASSVRAGGYNEQFF. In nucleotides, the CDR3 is TGTGCCAGCTCAGTCCGAGCGGGAGGCTACAATGAGCAGTTCTTC.

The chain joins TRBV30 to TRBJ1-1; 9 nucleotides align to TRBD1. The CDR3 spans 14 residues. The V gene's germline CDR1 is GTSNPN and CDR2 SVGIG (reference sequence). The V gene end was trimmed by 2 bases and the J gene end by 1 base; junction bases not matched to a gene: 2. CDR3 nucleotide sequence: TGTGCCTGGAGTCCGGGACAGGGGAACACTGAAGCTTTCTTT. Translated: CAWSPGQGNTEAFF.

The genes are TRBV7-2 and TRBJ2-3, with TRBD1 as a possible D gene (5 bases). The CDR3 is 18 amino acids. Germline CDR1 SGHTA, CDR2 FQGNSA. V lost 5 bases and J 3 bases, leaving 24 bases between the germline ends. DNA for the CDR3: TGTGCCAGCAGCCCGTTTCCCCTCAGGGCTGTGAGTACAGATACGCAGTATTTT. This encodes CASSPFPLRAVSTDTQYF.

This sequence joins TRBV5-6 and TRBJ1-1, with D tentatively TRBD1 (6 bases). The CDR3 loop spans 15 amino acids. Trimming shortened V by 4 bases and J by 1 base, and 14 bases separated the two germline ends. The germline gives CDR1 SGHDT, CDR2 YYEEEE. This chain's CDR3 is CASSPEGDGNTEAFF. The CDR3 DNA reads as TGTGCCAGCAGCCCCGAGGGGGACGGGAACACTGAAGCTTTCTTT.

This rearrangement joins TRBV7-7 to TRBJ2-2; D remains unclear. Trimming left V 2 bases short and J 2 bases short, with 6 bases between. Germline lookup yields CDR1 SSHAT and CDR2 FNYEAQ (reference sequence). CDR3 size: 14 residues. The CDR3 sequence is CASSLSPNTGELFF. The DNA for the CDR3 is TGTGCCAGCAGCTTATCCCCAAACACCGGGGAGCTGTTTTTT.

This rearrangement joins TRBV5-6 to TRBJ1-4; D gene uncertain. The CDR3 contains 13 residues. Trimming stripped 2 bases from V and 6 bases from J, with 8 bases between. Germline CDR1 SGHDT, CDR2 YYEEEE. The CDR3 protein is CASSFRQDEKLFF. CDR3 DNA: TGTGCCAGCAGCTTCCGACAAGATGAAAAACTGTTTTTT.

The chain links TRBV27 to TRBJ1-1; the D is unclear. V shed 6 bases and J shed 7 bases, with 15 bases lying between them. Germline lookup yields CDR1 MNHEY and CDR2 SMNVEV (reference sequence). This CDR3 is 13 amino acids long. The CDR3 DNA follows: TGTGCCAGCAGGCCCGCATTGGGCAGTGAAGCTTTCTTT. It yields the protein CASRPALGSEAFF.

The CDR3 reads CASRDWNYGYTF. The CDR3 coding sequence is TGTGCCAGCAGGGATTGGAACTATGGCTACACCTTC. V gene TRBV19 combines with J gene TRBJ1-2; TRBD1 might be the D (5 bases). The germline CDR1 and CDR2 sequences are LNHDA and SQIVND (reference sequence). The CDR3 has 12 residues. With 9 bases removed from V and 2 bases from J, the gap between germline ends came to 10 bases.

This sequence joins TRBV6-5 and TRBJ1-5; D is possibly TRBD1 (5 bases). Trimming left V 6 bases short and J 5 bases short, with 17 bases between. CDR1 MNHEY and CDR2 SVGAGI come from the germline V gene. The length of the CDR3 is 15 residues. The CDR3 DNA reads TGTGCCAGCAGCTCCTATGGGGGGAGCGATCAGCCCCAGCATTTT. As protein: CASSSYGGSDQPQHF.

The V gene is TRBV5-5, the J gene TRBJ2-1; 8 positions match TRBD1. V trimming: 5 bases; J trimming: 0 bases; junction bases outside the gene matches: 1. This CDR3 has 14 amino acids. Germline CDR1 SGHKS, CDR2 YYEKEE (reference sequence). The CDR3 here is CASRGQDSYNEQFF. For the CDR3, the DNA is TGTGCCAGCAGGGGACAGGACTCCTACAATGAGCAGTTCTTC.

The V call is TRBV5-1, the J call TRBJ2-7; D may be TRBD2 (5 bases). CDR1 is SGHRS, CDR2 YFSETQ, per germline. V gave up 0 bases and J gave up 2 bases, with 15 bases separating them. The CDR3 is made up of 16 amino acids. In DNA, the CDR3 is TGCGCCAGCAGCTTGGATCGGGGTGCTGATCCCTACGAGCAGTACTTC. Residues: CASSLDRGADPYEQYF.

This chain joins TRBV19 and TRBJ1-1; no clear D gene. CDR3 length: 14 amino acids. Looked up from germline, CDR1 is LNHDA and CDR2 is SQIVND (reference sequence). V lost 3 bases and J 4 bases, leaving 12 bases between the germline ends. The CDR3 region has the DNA TGTGCCAGTAGTATCTTCCAGGCCGGCACTGAAGCTTTCTTT. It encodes CASSIFQAGTEAFF.

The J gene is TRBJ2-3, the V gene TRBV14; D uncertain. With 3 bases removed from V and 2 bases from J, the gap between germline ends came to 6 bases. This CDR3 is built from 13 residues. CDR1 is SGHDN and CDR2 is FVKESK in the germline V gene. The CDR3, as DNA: TGTGCCAGCAGCCATCAGGCCACAGATACGCAGTATTTT. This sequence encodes CASSHQATDTQYF.

In nucleotides, the CDR3 is TGTGCCAGCAGTCCCGCCCCCACTAGCCTAAACCAAGAGACCCAGTACTTC. Translation gives CASSPAPTSLNQETQYF. The chain carries TRBV28 and TRBJ2-5; TRBD2 might be the D (6 bases). The germline V and J ends were trimmed by 5 bases and 0 bases, with 19 bases remaining between them. From germline, CDR1 is MDHEN and CDR2 SYDVKM. The CDR3 length is 17 residues. The full variable domain, its missing parts supplied by reference TRBV28 and TRBJ2-5, is DVKVTQSSRYLVKRTGEKVFLECVQDMDHENMFWYRQDPGLGLRLIYFSYDVKMKEKGDIPEGYSVSREKKERFSLILESASTNQTSMYLCASSPAPTSLNQETQYFGPGTRLLVL.

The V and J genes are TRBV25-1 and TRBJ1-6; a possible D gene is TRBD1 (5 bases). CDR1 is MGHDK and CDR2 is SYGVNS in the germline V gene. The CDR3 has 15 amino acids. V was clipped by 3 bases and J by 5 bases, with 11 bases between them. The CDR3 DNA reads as TGTGCCAGCAGTGATAGGGGATTCCATAATTCACCCCTCCACTTT. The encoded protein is CASSDRGFHNSPLHF.

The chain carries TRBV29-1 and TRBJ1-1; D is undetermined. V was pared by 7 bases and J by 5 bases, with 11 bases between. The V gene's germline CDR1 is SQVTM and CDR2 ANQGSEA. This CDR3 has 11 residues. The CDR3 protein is CSAEGGTEAFF. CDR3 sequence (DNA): TGCAGCGCCGAGGGCGGTACTGAAGCTTTCTTT. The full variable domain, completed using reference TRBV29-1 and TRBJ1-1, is SAVISQKPSRDICQRGTSLTIQCQVDSQVTMMFWYRQQPGQSLTLIATANQGSEATYESGFVIDKFPISRPNLTFSTLTVSNMSPEDSSIYLCSAEGGTEAFFGQGTRLTVV.